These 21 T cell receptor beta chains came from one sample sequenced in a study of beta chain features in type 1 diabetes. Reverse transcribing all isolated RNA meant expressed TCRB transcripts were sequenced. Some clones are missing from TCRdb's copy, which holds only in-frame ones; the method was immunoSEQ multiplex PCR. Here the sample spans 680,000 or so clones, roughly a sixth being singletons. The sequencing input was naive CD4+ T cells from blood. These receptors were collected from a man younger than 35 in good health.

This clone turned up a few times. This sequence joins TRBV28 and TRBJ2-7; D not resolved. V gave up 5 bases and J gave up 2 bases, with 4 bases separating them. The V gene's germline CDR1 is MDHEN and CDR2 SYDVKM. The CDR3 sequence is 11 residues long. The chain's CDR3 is CASSQAYEQYF. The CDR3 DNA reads TGTGCCAGCAGTCAAGCCTACGAGCAGTACTTC.

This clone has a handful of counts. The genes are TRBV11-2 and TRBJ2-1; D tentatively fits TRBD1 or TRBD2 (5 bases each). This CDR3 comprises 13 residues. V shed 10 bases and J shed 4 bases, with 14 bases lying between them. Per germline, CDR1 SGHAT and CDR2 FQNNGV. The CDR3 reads CAMGTGLYNEQFF. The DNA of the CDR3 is TGTGCCATGGGGACGGGTCTTTACAATGAGCAGTTCTTC.

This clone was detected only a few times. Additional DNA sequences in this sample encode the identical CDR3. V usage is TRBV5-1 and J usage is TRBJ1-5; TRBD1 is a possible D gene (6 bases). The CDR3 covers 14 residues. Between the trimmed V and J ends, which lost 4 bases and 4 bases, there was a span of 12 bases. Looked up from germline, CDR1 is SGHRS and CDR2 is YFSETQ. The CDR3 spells CASSLGGGNQPQHF. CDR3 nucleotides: TGCGCCAGCAGCCTTGGAGGGGGAAATCAGCCCCAGCATTTT.

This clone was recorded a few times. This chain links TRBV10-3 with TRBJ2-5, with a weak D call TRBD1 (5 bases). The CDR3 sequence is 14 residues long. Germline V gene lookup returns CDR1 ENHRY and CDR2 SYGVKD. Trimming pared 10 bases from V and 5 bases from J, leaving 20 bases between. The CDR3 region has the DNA TGTGCCACCCGCAACCCAGGGCGAGAGGAGACCCAGTACTTC. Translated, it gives CATRNPGREETQYF.

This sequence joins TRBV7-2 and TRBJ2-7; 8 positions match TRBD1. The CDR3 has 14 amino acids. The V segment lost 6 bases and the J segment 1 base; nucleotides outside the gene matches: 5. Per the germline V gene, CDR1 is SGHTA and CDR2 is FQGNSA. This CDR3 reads CASSVTGGSYEQYF. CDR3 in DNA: TGTGCCAGCAGTGTAACAGGGGGGTCCTACGAGCAGTACTTC.

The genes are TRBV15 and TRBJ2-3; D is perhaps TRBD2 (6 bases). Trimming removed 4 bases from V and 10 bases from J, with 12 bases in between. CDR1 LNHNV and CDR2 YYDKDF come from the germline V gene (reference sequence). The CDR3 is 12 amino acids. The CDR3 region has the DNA TGTGCCACCAGCACCTGGGGGGACGCGCAGTATTTT. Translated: CATSTWGDAQYF.

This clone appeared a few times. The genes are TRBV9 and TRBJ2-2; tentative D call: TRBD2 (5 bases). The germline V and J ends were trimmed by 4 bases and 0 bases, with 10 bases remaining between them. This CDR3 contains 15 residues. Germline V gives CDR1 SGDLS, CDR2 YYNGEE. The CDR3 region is CASSFEGANTGELFF. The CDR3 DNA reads TGTGCCAGCAGCTTCGAGGGAGCGAACACCGGGGAGCTGTTTTTT.

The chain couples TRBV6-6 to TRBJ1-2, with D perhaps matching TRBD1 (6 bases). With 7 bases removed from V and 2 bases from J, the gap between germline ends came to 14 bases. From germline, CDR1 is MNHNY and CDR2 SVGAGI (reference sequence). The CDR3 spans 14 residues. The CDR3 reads CASTNPTGNYGYTF. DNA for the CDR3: TGTGCCAGCACCAACCCCACAGGGAACTATGGCTACACCTTC.

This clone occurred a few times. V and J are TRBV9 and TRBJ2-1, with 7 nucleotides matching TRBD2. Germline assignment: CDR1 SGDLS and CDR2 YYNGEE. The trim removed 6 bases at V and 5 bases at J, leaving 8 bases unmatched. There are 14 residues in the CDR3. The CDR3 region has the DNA TGTGCCAGCACCCCGCATGGGGGGGACAATGAGCAGTTCTTC. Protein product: CASTPHGGDNEQFF.

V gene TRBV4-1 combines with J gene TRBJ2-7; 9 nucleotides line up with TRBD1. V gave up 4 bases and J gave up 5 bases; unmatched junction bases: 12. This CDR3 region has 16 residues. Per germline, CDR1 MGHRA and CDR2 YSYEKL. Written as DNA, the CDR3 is TGCGCCAGCAGCCCAGGCGGGACAGGGAGGAGGAACGAGCAGTACTTC. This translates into CASSPGGTGRRNEQYF.

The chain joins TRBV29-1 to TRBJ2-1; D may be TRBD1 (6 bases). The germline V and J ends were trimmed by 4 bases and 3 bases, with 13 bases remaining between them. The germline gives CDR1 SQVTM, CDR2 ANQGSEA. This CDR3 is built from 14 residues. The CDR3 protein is CSVVNRVGYNEQFF. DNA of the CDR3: TGCAGCGTTGTTAACAGGGTTGGCTACAATGAGCAGTTCTTC.

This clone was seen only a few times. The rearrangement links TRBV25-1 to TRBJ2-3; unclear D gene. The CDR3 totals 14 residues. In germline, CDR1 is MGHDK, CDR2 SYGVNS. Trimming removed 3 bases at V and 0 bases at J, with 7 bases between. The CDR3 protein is CASSDTSSTDTQYF. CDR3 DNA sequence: TGTGCCAGCAGTGACACCTCAAGCACAGATACGCAGTATTTT.

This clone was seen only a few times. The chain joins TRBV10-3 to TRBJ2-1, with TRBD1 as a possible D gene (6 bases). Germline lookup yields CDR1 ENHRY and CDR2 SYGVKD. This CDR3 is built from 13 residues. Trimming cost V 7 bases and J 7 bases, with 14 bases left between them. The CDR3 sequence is CAINREVRNEQFF. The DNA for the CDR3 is TGTGCCATCAACAGGGAAGTGAGGAATGAGCAGTTCTTC.

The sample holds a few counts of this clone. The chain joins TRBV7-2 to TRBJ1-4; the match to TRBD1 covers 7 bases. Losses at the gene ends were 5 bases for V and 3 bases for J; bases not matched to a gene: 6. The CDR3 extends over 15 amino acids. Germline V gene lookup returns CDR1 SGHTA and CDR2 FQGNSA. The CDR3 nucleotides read TGTGCCAGCAGCCCTCGACAGGGTTCTAATGAAAAACTGTTTTTT. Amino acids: CASSPRQGSNEKLFF.

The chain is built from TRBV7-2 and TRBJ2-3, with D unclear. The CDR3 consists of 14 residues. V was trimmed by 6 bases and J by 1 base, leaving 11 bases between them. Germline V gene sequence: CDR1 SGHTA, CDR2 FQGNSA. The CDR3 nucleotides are TGTGCCAGCAGGCTTATTGGGGGCACAGATACGCAGTATTTT. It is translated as CASRLIGGTDTQYF.

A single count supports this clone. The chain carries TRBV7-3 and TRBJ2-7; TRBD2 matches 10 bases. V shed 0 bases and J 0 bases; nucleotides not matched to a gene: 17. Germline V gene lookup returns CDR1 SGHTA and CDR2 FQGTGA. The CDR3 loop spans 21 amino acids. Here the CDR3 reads CASSLTIVLASGSFSSYEQYF. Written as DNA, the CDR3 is TGTGCCAGCAGCTTAACGATCGTGCTGGCTAGCGGGAGTTTTAGCTCCTACGAGCAGTACTTC.

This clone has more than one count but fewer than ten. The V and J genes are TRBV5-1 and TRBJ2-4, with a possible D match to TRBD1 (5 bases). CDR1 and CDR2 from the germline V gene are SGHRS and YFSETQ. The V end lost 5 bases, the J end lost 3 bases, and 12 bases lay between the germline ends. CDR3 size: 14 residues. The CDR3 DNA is TGCGCCAGCAGGCAGGGTTTCGACAAAAACATTCAGTACTTC. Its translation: CASRQGFDKNIQYF.

CDR3 residues: CASTSGRSEQYF. The CDR3 DNA reads TGTGCCAGTACTAGCGGGAGGAGCGAGCAGTACTTC. The chain joins TRBV28 to TRBJ2-7, with 12 bases identical to TRBD2. The CDR3 totals 12 residues. With 9 bases clipped from V and 6 bases from J, the junction kept 3 bases outside the gene matches. Germline CDR1 is MDHEN and CDR2 is SYDVKM. Supplemented by reference TRBV28 and TRBJ2-7, the full variable domain reads DVKVTQSSRYLVKRTGEKVFLECVQDMDHENMFWYRQDPGLGLRLIYFSYDVKMKEKGDIPEGYSVSREKKERFSLILESASTNQTSMYLCASTSGRSEQYFGPGTRLTVT.

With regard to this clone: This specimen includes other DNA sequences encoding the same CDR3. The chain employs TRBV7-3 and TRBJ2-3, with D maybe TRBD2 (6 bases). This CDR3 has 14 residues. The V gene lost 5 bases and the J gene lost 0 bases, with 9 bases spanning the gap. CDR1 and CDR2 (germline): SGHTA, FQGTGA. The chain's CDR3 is CASSPGTSTDTQYF. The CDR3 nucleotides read TGTGCCAGCAGCCCGGGGACTAGCACAGATACGCAGTATTTT.

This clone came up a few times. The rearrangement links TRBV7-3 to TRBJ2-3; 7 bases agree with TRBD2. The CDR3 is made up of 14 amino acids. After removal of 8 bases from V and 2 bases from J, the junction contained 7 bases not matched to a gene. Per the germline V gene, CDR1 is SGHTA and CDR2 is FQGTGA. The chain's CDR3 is CASGSGYNTDTQYF. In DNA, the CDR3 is TGTGCCAGCGGTAGCGGGTATAACACAGATACGCAGTATTTT. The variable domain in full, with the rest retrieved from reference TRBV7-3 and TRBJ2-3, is GAGVSQTPSNKVTEKGKYVELRCDPISGHTALYWYRQSLGQGPEFLIYFQGTGAADDSGLPNDRFFAVRPEGSVSTLKIQRTERGDSAVYLCASGSGYNTDTQYFGPGTRLTVL.

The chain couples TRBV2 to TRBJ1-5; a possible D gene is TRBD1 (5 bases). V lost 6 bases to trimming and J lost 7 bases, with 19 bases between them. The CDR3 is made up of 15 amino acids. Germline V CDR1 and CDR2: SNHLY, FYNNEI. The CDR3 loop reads CASRPRDGIWQPQHF. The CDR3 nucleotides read TGTGCCAGCAGACCGAGGGACGGAATATGGCAGCCCCAGCATTTT.